The 31 T cell receptor beta chains in this list originate from one sample, sequenced in a study of T cell responses to AZD1222 COVID-19 vaccine. Data came from immunoSEQ multiplex PCR; TCRdb stores just in-frame clones and leaves some out. The sample lists some 31,000 clones, roughly 90% occurring once. Sample: peripheral blood, taken 28 days after the second AZD1222 dose. The receptors shown here come from an adult who received the AZD1222 COVID-19 vaccine.

The J gene is TRBJ2-7, the V gene TRBV9, with 10 bases aligning to TRBD1. V was pared by 2 bases and J by 4 bases, with 6 bases of the junction left unmatched. The CDR3 is 15 amino acids. CDR1 is SGDLS and CDR2 is YYNGEE in the germline V gene. Written as DNA, the CDR3 is TGTGCCAGCAGCGTCCTCGGACAGGGGGAGTACGAGCAGTACTTC. This translates into CASSVLGQGEYEQYF.

The chain joins TRBV6-5 to TRBJ2-7; D may be TRBD2 (7 bases). With 7 bases removed from V and 12 bases from J, the gap between germline ends came to 22 bases. Germline V gene sequence: CDR1 MNHEY, CDR2 SVGAGI. The CDR3 has 13 residues. In nucleotides, the CDR3 is TGTGCCAGCACCTCTCCCCGGGGGGCCCTACCGTACTTC. It yields the protein CASTSPRGALPYF.

The sample holds one count of this clone. The rearrangement links TRBV9 to TRBJ1-4; D is unresolved. The CDR3 spans 15 residues. Germline V gene lookup returns CDR1 SGDLS and CDR2 YYNGEE. The V end was cut by 3 bases, the J end by 8 bases, with 17 bases between. The CDR3 coding sequence is TGTGCCAGCAGCGCGGGAGGGAGGGCAGGAGAAAAACTGTTTTTT. Its translation is CASSAGGRAGEKLFF. Full variable domain (remainder filled in from reference TRBV9 and TRBJ1-4): DSGVTQTPKHLITATGQRVTLRCSPRSGDLSVYWYQQSLDQGLQFLIQYYNGEERAKGNILERFSAQQFPDLHSELNLSSLELGDSALYFCASSAGGRAGEKLFFGSGTQLSVL.

The chain couples TRBV5-1 to TRBJ2-2; 9 positions agree with TRBD1. This CDR3 contains 15 residues. Trimming removed 4 bases from V and 5 bases from J; junction bases left unmatched: 6. The V gene's germline CDR1 is SGHRS and CDR2 YFSETQ. CDR3 region: CASSPGTGTTGELFF. The CDR3 region has the DNA TGCGCCAGCAGCCCGGGGACAGGGACGACCGGGGAGCTGTTTTTT.

The chain combines TRBV5-1 with TRBJ1-1; D is unclear. Germline V lookup: CDR1 SGHRS, CDR2 YFSETQ. The CDR3 covers 14 residues. The germline V and J ends were trimmed by 0 bases and 2 bases, with 8 bases remaining between them. The CDR3 nucleotides are TGCGCCAGCAGCTTGGACGGTTTTAACACTGAAGCTTTCTTT. Its protein is CASSLDGFNTEAFF.

The V gene is TRBV10-1, the J gene TRBJ1-1; D perhaps matches TRBD1 (5 bases). The CDR3 runs to 17 residues. Trimming left V 0 bases short and J 2 bases short, with 16 bases between. Germline CDR1 is WNHNN and CDR2 is SYGVQD (reference sequence). The CDR3 reads CASSESLRYRINTEAFF. CDR3 DNA: TGCGCCAGCAGTGAGTCGTTGAGGTACAGGATAAACACTGAAGCTTTCTTT.

This sequence joins TRBV2 and TRBJ1-2; maybe TRBD1 (5 bases). This CDR3 region has 14 residues. The V and J ends lost 10 bases and 2 bases respectively, with 17 bases between them. Germline CDR1 is SNHLY and CDR2 is FYNNEI. The CDR3 spells CATSPGTANYGYTF. The CDR3 DNA follows: TGTGCCACATCCCCCGGGACGGCGAACTATGGCTACACCTTC.

This sequence joins TRBV6-5 and TRBJ1-6, with D unclear. Germline V gene data show CDR1 as MNHEY and CDR2 as SVGAGI. The CDR3 length is 15 residues. V lost 7 bases, J lost 0 bases, and 10 bases lay in between. The CDR3 spells CASIFDGSYNSPLHF. CDR3 nucleotide sequence: TGTGCCAGCATTTTCGATGGCTCCTATAATTCACCCCTCCACTTT.

The CDR3, as DNA: TGTGCCACCCAGGGATACTCCTACAATGAGCAGTTCTTC. This gives the protein CATQGYSYNEQFF. This chain uses TRBV28 with TRBJ2-1; perhaps TRBD1 as D (5 bases). The germline V gene has CDR1 MDHEN and CDR2 SYDVKM. This CDR3 contains 13 residues. V shed 10 bases and J shed 0 bases, with 10 bases lying between them. Complete variable domain (other parts from reference TRBV28 and TRBJ2-1): DVKVTQSSRYLVKRTGEKVFLECVQDMDHENMFWYRQDPGLGLRLIYFSYDVKMKEKGDIPEGYSVSREKKERFSLILESASTNQTSMYLCATQGYSYNEQFFGPGTRLTVL.

The gene calls are TRBV4-1 and TRBJ2-1; possibly TRBD2 for D (7 bases). The CDR3 is made up of 15 amino acids. The V end was cut by 2 bases, the J end by 9 bases, with 17 bases between. The germline V gene has CDR1 MGHRA and CDR2 YSYEKL. For the CDR3, the DNA is TGCGCCAGCAGCCAAAACAGGGTCCGCGGGAGTGAGCAGTTCTTC. The encoded protein is CASSQNRVRGSEQFF.

This chain connects TRBV3-1 (or the pseudogene TRBV3-2) to TRBJ1-2; D possibly corresponds to TRBD1 (6 bases). CDR1 and CDR2 (germline): LGHDT, YNNKEL (reference sequence). This CDR3 has 12 residues. V was clipped by 0 bases and J by 8 bases, with 7 bases between them. The CDR3: CASSQDDRGYTF. CDR3 DNA sequence: TGTGCCAGCAGCCAAGATGACAGGGGCTACACCTTC.

The chain employs TRBV4-1 and TRBJ2-5; 9 bases fit TRBD2. The CDR3 consists of 17 residues. Germline lookup yields CDR1 MGHRA and CDR2 YSYEKL. V lost 1 base, J lost 1 base, and 7 bases stayed unmatched. The CDR3 nucleotides read TGCGCCAGCAGCCAAGCTAAGGTGGGACTAGCCCAAGAGACCCAGTACTTC. As protein: CASSQAKVGLAQETQYF.

The chain couples TRBV3-1 (or the pseudogene TRBV3-2) to TRBJ1-2; D is perhaps TRBD1 (5 bases). The germline gives CDR1 LGHDT, CDR2 YNNKEL (reference sequence). The CDR3 loop spans 14 amino acids. V dropped 4 bases and J dropped 7 bases, with 16 bases sitting between them. The CDR3 loop is CASSPVLSGIGYTF. The CDR3 bases are TGTGCCAGCAGCCCCGTCTTATCAGGGATTGGCTACACCTTC.

V and J are TRBV5-1 and TRBJ2-7; D not certain. The V gene's germline CDR1 is SGHRS and CDR2 YFSETQ. V gave up 0 bases and J gave up 2 bases, with 9 bases separating them. This CDR3 has 14 residues. In DNA, the CDR3 is TGCGCCAGCAGCTTGGCCACTTCGGCCTACGAGCAGTACTTC. As protein: CASSLATSAYEQYF. Supplemented by reference TRBV5-1 and TRBJ2-7, the full variable domain reads KAGVTQTPRYLIKTRGQQVTLSCSPISGHRSVSWYQQTPGQGLQFLFEYFSETQRNKGNFPGRFSGRQFSNSRSEMNVSTLELGDSALYLCASSLATSAYEQYFGPGTRLTVT.

There are a few counts of this clone. The chain is built from TRBV4-2 and TRBJ2-3; TRBD2 agrees at 10 bases. J gave up 4 bases and V 0 bases, and 4 bases lay outside the gene matches. The CDR3 is 16 amino acids. The germline CDR1 and CDR2 sequences are LGHNA and YNFKEQ. CDR3 nucleotide sequence: TGTGCCAGCAGCCAAGATCTGAGCGGGGGGGCAGATACGCAGTATTTT. As protein: CASSQDLSGGADTQYF.

V usage is TRBV13 and J usage is TRBJ2-1; D call uncertain. This CDR3 has 12 amino acids. The V and J ends lost 3 bases and 10 bases respectively, with 10 bases between them. Germline CDR1 and CDR2: PRHDT and FYEKMQ (reference sequence). The CDR3 sequence is CASSFPVGEQFF. The CDR3 DNA sequence: TGTGCCAGCAGCTTCCCGGTTGGGGAGCAGTTCTTC.

This clone has a single count. The chain employs TRBV24-1 and TRBJ1-3; no reliable D call. The V and J ends lost 4 bases and 3 bases respectively, with 6 bases between them. CDR1 and CDR2 from the germline V gene are KGHDR and SFDVKD. This CDR3 has 13 amino acids. The CDR3 DNA reads TGTGCCACCAGTGACCGCGATGGAAACACCATATATTTT. Residues: CATSDRDGNTIYF.

The chain carries TRBV7-2 and TRBJ2-1; TRBD2 matches 8 bases. There are 16 residues in the CDR3. CDR1 is SGHTA and CDR2 is FQGNSA in the germline V gene. The J segment lost 0 bases and the V segment lost 1 base, leaving 2 bases of the junction unmatched. CDR3 residues: CASSLVGGGSYNEQFF. The CDR3 DNA sequence: TGTGCCAGCAGCTTAGTCGGGGGGGGCTCCTACAATGAGCAGTTCTTC.

This chain connects TRBV6-5 to TRBJ1-2; a possible D gene is TRBD1 (6 bases). CDR3 length: 13 amino acids. Germline V lookup: CDR1 MNHEY, CDR2 SVGAGI. Deletions cut 6 bases from V and 8 bases from J, with 16 bases between. DNA of the CDR3: TGTGCCAGCAGCTCATCCGGGACATACGGCTACACCTTC. This encodes CASSSSGTYGYTF.

The chain recombines TRBV4-2 with TRBJ1-2; D is ambiguous. Trimming stripped 1 base from V and 3 bases from J, with 12 bases between. CDR3 length: 15 residues. Germline V gives CDR1 LGHNA, CDR2 YNFKEQ. Here the CDR3 DNA reads TGTGCCAGCAGCCAAGGGCCCAAGGAGGACTATGGCTACACCTTC. This translates into CASSQGPKEDYGYTF.

The V gene is TRBV11-2, the J gene TRBJ1-2; D might be TRBD1 (5 bases). Germline CDR1 reads SGHAT; CDR2 reads FQNNGV. Trimming pared 5 bases from V and 7 bases from J, leaving 14 bases between. The CDR3 covers 13 residues. CDR3 loop: CASSPGGGTGYTF. The CDR3 DNA reads TGTGCCAGCAGCCCTGGGGGGGGTACTGGCTACACCTTC.

This clone was seen only once. The chain joins TRBV10-3 to TRBJ1-5; the match to TRBD1 covers 8 bases. The length of the CDR3 is 18 residues. V lost 3 bases and J lost 0; bases outside the gene matches: 10. Looked up from germline, CDR1 is ENHRY and CDR2 is SYGVKD. Here the CDR3 reads CAISDPDRGRGSNQPQHF. The CDR3 nucleotides are TGTGCCATCAGTGACCCTGACAGGGGCCGGGGTAGCAATCAGCCCCAGCATTTT.

The chain couples TRBV7-2 to TRBJ1-4, with a weak D call TRBD1 (5 bases). The germline gives CDR1 SGHTA, CDR2 FQGNSA. This CDR3 is built from 14 residues. Trimming stripped 1 base from V and 5 bases from J, with 8 bases between. The CDR3 DNA reads as TGTGCCAGCAGCTTAGGGGGGATCAATGAAAAACTGTTTTTT. Translation gives CASSLGGINEKLFF.

V usage is TRBV27 and J usage is TRBJ2-3, with D possibly TRBD2 on 5 matching bases. Trimming left V 5 bases short and J 2 bases short, with 8 bases between. This CDR3 is 13 amino acids long. Germline-derived CDR1 and CDR2 are MNHEY and SMNVEV (reference sequence). The CDR3 sequence is CASSAGNTDTQYF. For the CDR3, the DNA is TGTGCCAGCAGTGCCGGGAACACAGATACGCAGTATTTT.

The rearrangement joins TRBV4-1 to TRBJ1-5; D uncertain. The CDR3 runs 15 residues. Germline-derived CDR1 and CDR2 are MGHRA and YSYEKL. With 0 bases removed from V and 3 bases from J, the gap between germline ends came to 9 bases. Written as DNA, the CDR3 is TGCGCCAGCAGCCAAGATTGGGAAACCAATCAGCCCCAGCATTTT. Translating it yields CASSQDWETNQPQHF.

The V and J genes are TRBV19 and TRBJ2-5; no definite D call. Germline V lookup: CDR1 LNHDA, CDR2 SQIVND (reference sequence). V was trimmed by 2 bases and J by 3 bases, leaving 7 bases between them. There are 13 residues in the CDR3. This CDR3 is CASSISREETQYF. The CDR3 DNA follows: TGTGCCAGTAGTATAAGTAGGGAAGAGACCCAGTACTTC.

This chain joins TRBV5-1 and TRBJ1-2; D is ambiguous. Germline V lookup: CDR1 SGHRS, CDR2 YFSETQ. The V gene lost 3 bases and the J gene lost 5 bases, with 11 bases spanning the gap. This CDR3 contains 13 residues. The CDR3 nucleotides are TGCGCCAGCAGCTCCCAGGAAAATTATGGCTACACCTTC. It is translated as CASSSQENYGYTF.

The chain employs TRBV3-1 (or the pseudogene TRBV3-2) and TRBJ2-3; 9 bases match TRBD2. The CDR3 contains 16 residues. CDR1 is LGHDT and CDR2 is YNNKEL in the germline V gene (reference sequence). The V segment lost 4 bases and the J segment 2 bases; nucleotides outside the gene matches: 7. CDR3 DNA: TGTGCCAGCAGCCGTGGAGCGGGGGGTAACACAGATACGCAGTATTTT. Its protein is CASSRGAGGNTDTQYF.

This clone was counted only a few times. The chain combines TRBV15 with TRBJ1-5; D is undetermined. The CDR3 totals 13 residues. Between the trimmed V and J ends, which lost 6 bases and 4 bases, there was a span of 10 bases. Per the germline V gene, CDR1 is LNHNV and CDR2 is YYDKDF (reference sequence). CDR3 region: CATRRSGNQPQHF. For the CDR3, the DNA is TGTGCCACCAGGAGGTCGGGGAATCAGCCCCAGCATTTT.

The chain carries TRBV6-5 and TRBJ2-5; D possibly corresponds to TRBD2 (6 bases). CDR1 MNHEY and CDR2 SVGAGI come from the germline V gene. The ends were cut back, 2 bases at V and 5 bases at J, with 6 bases in the middle. This CDR3 contains 12 residues. CDR3 region: CASSYGGETQYF. The CDR3 region has the DNA TGTGCCAGCAGTTACGGGGGGGAGACCCAGTACTTC.

J is TRBJ2-7 and V is TRBV9; the match to TRBD2 covers 8 bases. Germline trimming cut 0 bases from V and 4 bases from J; bases unmatched to any gene: 3. The germline CDR1 and CDR2 sequences are SGDLS and YYNGEE. The CDR3 runs 14 residues. This chain's CDR3 is CASSVAGGRYEQYF. CDR3 sequence (DNA): TGTGCCAGCAGCGTAGCGGGGGGGCGATACGAGCAGTACTTC.